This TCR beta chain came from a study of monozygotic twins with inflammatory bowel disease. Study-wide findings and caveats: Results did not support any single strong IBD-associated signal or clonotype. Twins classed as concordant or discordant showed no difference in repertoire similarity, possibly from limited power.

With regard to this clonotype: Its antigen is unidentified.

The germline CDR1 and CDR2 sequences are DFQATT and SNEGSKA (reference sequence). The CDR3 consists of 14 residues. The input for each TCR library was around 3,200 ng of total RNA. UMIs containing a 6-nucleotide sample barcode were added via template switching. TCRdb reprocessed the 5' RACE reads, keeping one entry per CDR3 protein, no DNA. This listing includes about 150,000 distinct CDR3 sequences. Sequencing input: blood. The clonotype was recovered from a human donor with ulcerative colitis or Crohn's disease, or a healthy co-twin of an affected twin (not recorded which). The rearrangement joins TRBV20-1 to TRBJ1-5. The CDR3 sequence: CSARKHVSNQPQHF.